The rows below give T cell receptor beta chains drawn from one sample of a study of cytomegalovirus exposure and HLA in healthy donors. TCRdb's copy holds only in-frame clones and misses some; the assay was immunoSEQ multiplex PCR. The data hold more than 200,000 clones, with about three quarters observed a single time. Sample: PBMCs. The receptors come from a male donor in good health and CMV-seronegative. The CDR3 runs from the conserved cysteine through the conserved F or W. The order of the fields is D gene, CDR3 length, J gene, clone size, V gene, CDR3 protein, CDR3 DNA. The D gene is left open where the match is weak. The listing skips clone size in some rows; elsewhere it reads once, few, many or a size class.

D gene: -
CDR3 length: 15
J gene: TRBJ2-7
clone size: -
V gene: TRBV10-3
CDR3 protein: CAIRARVEAPYEQYF
CDR3 DNA: TGTGCCATCAGGGCTAGGGTGGAGGCCCCCTACGAGCAGTACTTC

D gene: TRBD1
CDR3 length: 19
J gene: TRBJ2-6
clone size: -
V gene: TRBV4-3
CDR3 protein: CASGKRTGTGTSGANVLTF
CDR3 DNA: TGCGCCAGCGGCAAAAGAACCGGGACAGGGACCTCTGGGGCCAACGTCCTGACTTTC

D gene: -
CDR3 length: 15
J gene: TRBJ1-2
clone size: -
V gene: TRBV28
CDR3 protein: CASSLIGGIDYGYTF
CDR3 DNA: TGTGCCAGCAGTTTAATTGGAGGGATCGACTATGGCTACACCTTC

D gene: TRBD1
CDR3 length: 15
J gene: TRBJ2-1
clone size: -
V gene: TRBV6-5
CDR3 protein: CASGTGGDCSYEQFF
CDR3 DNA: TGTGCCAGCGGTACAGGGGGCGATTGTAGCTATGAGCAGTTCTTC

D gene: TRBD1
CDR3 length: 14
J gene: TRBJ2-7
clone size: -
V gene: TRBV6-5
CDR3 protein: CASKETGQGYEQYF
CDR3 DNA: TGTGCCAGCAAGGAGACGGGACAGGGGTACGAGCAGTACTTC

D gene: -
CDR3 length: 11
J gene: TRBJ2-5
clone size: few
V gene: TRBV7-9
CDR3 protein: CASSRQETQYF
CDR3 DNA: TGTGCCAGCAGCCGGCAAGAGACCCAGTACTTC

D gene: TRBD1
CDR3 length: 16
J gene: TRBJ1-1
clone size: few
V gene: TRBV9
CDR3 protein: CASSVLDRGRSTEAFF
CDR3 DNA: TGTGCCAGCAGCGTATTGGACAGGGGCAGGTCCACTGAAGCTTTCTTT

D gene: TRBD2
CDR3 length: 16
J gene: TRBJ2-4
clone size: -
V gene: TRBV9
CDR3 protein: CASSVGGVRDKNIQYF
CDR3 DNA: TGTGCCAGCAGCGTGGGGGGGGTAAGGGACAAAAACATTCAGTACTTC

D gene: TRBD2
CDR3 length: 15
J gene: TRBJ2-7
clone size: -
V gene: TRBV7-2
CDR3 protein: CASSLAGTSSYEQYF
CDR3 DNA: TGTGCCAGCAGCTTAGCCGGGACTAGCTCCTACGAGCAGTACTTC

D gene: -
CDR3 length: 16
J gene: TRBJ1-1
clone size: -
V gene: TRBV7-9
CDR3 protein: CSSSHPTGTMNTEAFF
CDR3 DNA: TGTTCCAGCAGCCACCCTACAGGGACAATGAACACTGAAGCTTTCTTT

D gene: TRBD1
CDR3 length: 16
J gene: TRBJ2-1
clone size: few
V gene: TRBV7-9
CDR3 protein: CASSPRGQGLADEQFF
CDR3 DNA: TGTGCCAGCAGCCCAAGGGGACAGGGGCTAGCCGATGAGCAGTTCTTC

D gene: -
CDR3 length: 14
J gene: TRBJ2-2
clone size: -
V gene: TRBV15
CDR3 protein: CATQRVQPSGELFF
CDR3 DNA: TGTGCCACCCAGAGGGTTCAGCCTTCCGGGGAGCTGTTTTTT

D gene: TRBD2
CDR3 length: 16
J gene: TRBJ2-1
clone size: -
V gene: TRBV5-1
CDR3 protein: CASSLEGLAGRDEQFF
CDR3 DNA: TGCGCCAGCAGCTTGGAGGGACTAGCAGGAAGAGATGAGCAGTTCTTC

D gene: TRBD2
CDR3 length: 15
J gene: TRBJ2-1
clone size: few
V gene: TRBV30
CDR3 protein: CAWRKGTSVNNEQFF
CDR3 DNA: TGTGCCTGGAGGAAAGGGACTAGCGTCAACAATGAGCAGTTCTTC

D gene: -
CDR3 length: 14
J gene: TRBJ1-6
clone size: -
V gene: TRBV6-5
CDR3 protein: CASKGDHNNSPLHF
CDR3 DNA: TGTGCCAGCAAGGGAGACCACAATAATTCACCCCTCCACTTT

D gene: TRBD1
CDR3 length: 14
J gene: TRBJ1-1
clone size: few
V gene: TRBV7-2
CDR3 protein: CASSLRTGVTEAFF
CDR3 DNA: TGTGCCAGCAGCTTACGGACAGGGGTCACTGAAGCTTTCTTT

D gene: -
CDR3 length: 11
J gene: TRBJ2-5
clone size: -
V gene: TRBV29-1
CDR3 protein: CSAGQQETQYF
CDR3 DNA: TGCAGCGCCGGACAGCAAGAGACCCAGTACTTC

D gene: -
CDR3 length: 14
J gene: TRBJ1-5
clone size: once
V gene: TRBV6-5
CDR3 protein: CATKRTDSNQPQHF
CDR3 DNA: TGTGCCACAAAAAGGACAGATAGCAATCAGCCCCAGCATTTT

D gene: TRBD2
CDR3 length: 13
J gene: TRBJ2-7
clone size: -
V gene: TRBV9
CDR3 protein: CASSPGRAYEQYF
CDR3 DNA: TGTGCCAGCAGCCCCGGGAGGGCCTACGAGCAGTACTTC

D gene: TRBD1
CDR3 length: 18
J gene: TRBJ1-2
clone size: few
V gene: TRBV30
CDR3 protein: CAWSPPDRVWGLNYGYTF
CDR3 DNA: TGTGCCTGGAGTCCTCCCGACAGGGTTTGGGGCCTTAACTATGGCTACACCTTC

D gene: -
CDR3 length: 12
J gene: TRBJ2-7
clone size: -
V gene: TRBV27
CDR3 protein: CASSPHSGEQYF
CDR3 DNA: TGTGCCAGCAGTCCCCATAGTGGCGAGCAGTACTTC

D gene: -
CDR3 length: 13
J gene: TRBJ1-5
clone size: -
V gene: TRBV19
CDR3 protein: CASSIGGGQPQHF
CDR3 DNA: TGTGCCAGTAGTATTGGCGGCGGGCAGCCCCAGCATTTT

D gene: TRBD1
CDR3 length: 15
J gene: TRBJ2-3
clone size: -
V gene: TRBV5-1
CDR3 protein: CASSPGTASTDTQYF
CDR3 DNA: TGCGCCAGCAGCCCCGGGACAGCTAGCACAGATACGCAGTATTTT

D gene: -
CDR3 length: 16
J gene: TRBJ2-2
clone size: -
V gene: TRBV7-2
CDR3 protein: CASSLNSVQSTGELFF
CDR3 DNA: TGTGCCAGCAGCTTAAATTCAGTACAGAGCACCGGGGAGCTGTTTTTT

D gene: -
CDR3 length: 17
J gene: TRBJ1-5
clone size: -
V gene: TRBV28
CDR3 protein: CASSSPVGGGGDQPQHF
CDR3 DNA: TGTGCCAGCAGTTCCCCCGTCGGCGGGGGCGGGGATCAGCCCCAGCATTTT

D gene: TRBD1
CDR3 length: 17
J gene: TRBJ2-6
clone size: -
V gene: TRBV9
CDR3 protein: CASSPRYDRVGANVLTF
CDR3 DNA: TGTGCCAGCAGCCCTAGGTACGACAGGGTTGGGGCCAACGTCCTGACTTTC

D gene: -
CDR3 length: 14
J gene: TRBJ2-7
clone size: -
V gene: TRBV5-1
CDR3 protein: CASSLGATPYEQYF
CDR3 DNA: TGCGCCAGCAGCTTGGGGGCCACGCCCTACGAGCAGTACTTC

D gene: -
CDR3 length: 14
J gene: TRBJ1-1
clone size: once
V gene: TRBV7-6
CDR3 protein: CASSPRQENTEAFF
CDR3 DNA: TGTGCCAGCAGCCCCAGACAGGAGAACACTGAAGCTTTCTTT

D gene: -
CDR3 length: 13
J gene: TRBJ2-2
clone size: -
V gene: TRBV27
CDR3 protein: CASTGSATGELFF
CDR3 DNA: TGTGCCAGCACCGGAAGCGCCACCGGGGAGCTGTTTTTT

D gene: TRBD1
CDR3 length: 15
J gene: TRBJ1-4
clone size: -
V gene: TRBV4-1
CDR3 protein: CASSHSDRGLGELFF
CDR3 DNA: TGCGCCAGCAGCCATTCGGACAGGGGACTAGGTGAACTGTTTTTT

D gene: -
CDR3 length: 13
J gene: TRBJ1-1
clone size: -
V gene: TRBV29-1
CDR3 protein: CSGGGVGSTEAFF
CDR3 DNA: TGCAGCGGAGGGGGAGTGGGGTCCACTGAAGCTTTCTTT

D gene: -
CDR3 length: 16
J gene: TRBJ2-7
clone size: -
V gene: TRBV29-1
CDR3 protein: CSVEDRGEGRNYKQYF
CDR3 DNA: TGCAGCGTTGAAGATCGAGGTGAGGGCAGGAATTACAAGCAGTACTTC

D gene: TRBD1
CDR3 length: 14
J gene: TRBJ1-5
clone size: few
V gene: TRBV6-6
CDR3 protein: CASRQDREGQPQHF
CDR3 DNA: TGTGCCAGCAGACAGGACAGGGAGGGTCAGCCCCAGCATTTT

D gene: TRBD1
CDR3 length: 16
J gene: TRBJ2-7
clone size: -
V gene: TRBV7-9
CDR3 protein: CASSYNRGPSTSEQYF
CDR3 DNA: TGTGCCAGCAGCTATAACAGGGGGCCTAGTACCAGCGAGCAGTACTTC

D gene: -
CDR3 length: 12
J gene: TRBJ1-1
clone size: -
V gene: TRBV29-1
CDR3 protein: CSVVRGPSRAFF
CDR3 DNA: TGCAGCGTTGTGCGGGGCCCCTCTCGGGCTTTCTTT

D gene: -
CDR3 length: 17
J gene: TRBJ2-2
clone size: -
V gene: TRBV7-3
CDR3 protein: CASSLIGPGLLTGELFF
CDR3 DNA: TGTGCCAGCAGCTTAATAGGCCCCGGACTATTGACCGGGGAGCTGTTTTTT

D gene: TRBD1
CDR3 length: 14
J gene: TRBJ1-1
clone size: -
V gene: TRBV18
CDR3 protein: CASSPSQGWYEAFF
CDR3 DNA: TGTGCCAGCTCACCATCACAGGGGTGGTATGAAGCTTTCTTT

D gene: -
CDR3 length: 15
J gene: TRBJ1-1
clone size: -
V gene: TRBV21-1
CDR3 protein: CASILGGDPNTEAFF
CDR3 DNA: TGTGCCAGCATCCTTGGGGGGGACCCGAACACTGAAGCTTTCTTT

D gene: TRBD2
CDR3 length: 18
J gene: TRBJ2-1
clone size: -
V gene: TRBV4-3
CDR3 protein: CASSQEEGLAELYNEQFF
CDR3 DNA: TGCGCCAGCAGCCAAGAGGAGGGACTAGCGGAATTATACAATGAGCAGTTCTTC

D gene: TRBD1
CDR3 length: 16
J gene: TRBJ1-2
clone size: -
V gene: TRBV5-4
CDR3 protein: CASSGDRGSSNYGYTF
CDR3 DNA: TGTGCCAGCAGCGGGGACAGGGGGTCTTCAAACTATGGCTACACCTTC

D gene: TRBD1
CDR3 length: 16
J gene: TRBJ1-3
clone size: -
V gene: TRBV7-8
CDR3 protein: CASSLGDSRSGNTIYF
CDR3 DNA: TGTGCCAGCAGCTTAGGGGACAGCAGGTCTGGAAACACCATATATTTT

D gene: TRBD1
CDR3 length: 15
J gene: TRBJ1-1
clone size: -
V gene: TRBV18
CDR3 protein: CASSPRTGANTEAFF
CDR3 DNA: TGTGCCAGCTCACCACGGACAGGGGCGAACACTGAAGCTTTCTTT

D gene: -
CDR3 length: 12
J gene: TRBJ2-7
clone size: -
V gene: TRBV28
CDR3 protein: CASKGRSYEQYF
CDR3 DNA: TGTGCCAGCAAGGGGCGCTCCTACGAGCAGTACTTC

D gene: TRBD2
CDR3 length: 15
J gene: TRBJ2-7
clone size: -
V gene: TRBV7-8
CDR3 protein: CASSLAGSGSYEQYF
CDR3 DNA: TGTGCCAGCAGCTTAGCGGGTAGCGGGAGCTACGAGCAGTACTTC

D gene: -
CDR3 length: 15
J gene: TRBJ2-3
clone size: -
V gene: TRBV9
CDR3 protein: CASSATGLGTDTQYF
CDR3 DNA: TGTGCCAGCAGCGCCACAGGGTTGGGGACAGATACGCAGTATTTT

D gene: -
CDR3 length: 16
J gene: TRBJ1-4
clone size: -
V gene: TRBV6-1
CDR3 protein: CASSEFGSGINEKLFF
CDR3 DNA: TGTGCCAGCAGTGAATTTGGGTCAGGGATTAATGAAAAACTGTTTTTT

D gene: -
CDR3 length: 12
J gene: TRBJ2-7
clone size: few
V gene: TRBV28
CDR3 protein: CATGRQIGEQYF
CDR3 DNA: TGTGCCACAGGAAGACAGATAGGCGAGCAGTACTTC

D gene: -
CDR3 length: 14
J gene: TRBJ1-4
clone size: few
V gene: TRBV19
CDR3 protein: CASGTGIPNEKLFF
CDR3 DNA: TGTGCCAGTGGAACAGGGATTCCTAATGAAAAACTGTTTTTT

D gene: -
CDR3 length: 14
J gene: TRBJ1-3
clone size: -
V gene: TRBV2
CDR3 protein: CASSDTGSGNTIYF
CDR3 DNA: TGTGCCAGCAGTGATACAGGGAGTGGAAACACCATATATTTT

D gene: -
CDR3 length: 17
J gene: TRBJ1-3
clone size: -
V gene: TRBV6-1
CDR3 protein: CASSEPGDRISGNTIYF
CDR3 DNA: TGTGCCAGCAGTGAACCGGGCGACAGGATCTCTGGAAACACCATATATTTT

D gene: TRBD1
CDR3 length: 14
J gene: TRBJ1-2
clone size: -
V gene: TRBV19
CDR3 protein: CASTLGQGLRGYTF
CDR3 DNA: TGTGCCAGCACCTTGGGACAGGGTTTGAGGGGCTACACCTTC

D gene: TRBD2
CDR3 length: 17
J gene: TRBJ2-2
clone size: -
V gene: TRBV7-8
CDR3 protein: CASSLSGGGFNTGELFF
CDR3 DNA: TGTGCCAGCAGCTTGAGTGGCGGGGGATTTAACACCGGGGAGCTGTTTTTT